This is a list of T cell receptor beta chains from one sample in a study of human T cells and chemical hapten exposure. Each CDR3 protein gets one entry after TCRdb re-called the RACE reads with MiXCR. The repertoire consists of over 75,000 distinct CDR3 sequences, with about 7.5% occurring once and the leading ten covering approximately 1.5%. The specimen was whole blood, collected in connection with sensitization to the hapten diphenylcyclopropenone (DPC). The receptors were gathered from a woman aged 25 to 39 with alopecia areata. Some clones in this sample may be carry-over from other donors' samples. CDR3s include the opening cysteine and the closing phenylalanine or tryptophan. A D gene is named only where the DNA matches it firmly. Size values are once, few and many counts, or a class for expanded clones, and some rows have none.

-,many,TRBJ2-4,TRBV24-1,TGTGCCACCAGTGACCTCCCGTGCCTAGCCAAAAACATTCAGTACTTC,CATSDLPCLAKNIQYF
-,-,TRBJ1-1,TRBV10-3,TGTGCCATCCAAGGGGGGAAGAACACTGAAGCTTTCTTT,CAIQGGKNTEAFF
-,-,TRBJ1-3,TRBV20-1,TGCAGTGCTAGTGGGGGCTACTCTGGAAACACCATATATTTT,CSASGGYSGNTIYF
-,many,TRBJ1-1,TRBV20-1,TGCAGTGCCACCGACAGGCGGAACACTGAAGCTTTCTTT,CSATDRRNTEAFF
-,many,TRBJ1-6,TRBV5-6,TGTGCCAGCAGCTTGTACAATTCACCCCTCCACTTT,CASSLYNSPLHF
-,-,TRBJ2-3,TRBV12-3/TRBV12-4,TGTGCCAGCAGCCCCTCATCTCCATTTGGGTTGGGTGAGGGGATTGGCACAGATACGCAGTATTTT,CASSPSSPFGLGEGIGTDTQYF
TRBD1,many,TRBJ1-1,TRBV27,TGTGCCGCGCACCCGGGACAGGGCTTACTCACTGAAGCTTTCTTT,CAAHPGQGLLTEAFF
-,-,TRBJ1-6,TRBV21-1,TGTGCCAGCAGAATACCGGGACAGGACCATTCACCCCTCCACTTT,CASRIPGQDHSPLHF
-,few,TRBJ1-1,TRBV18,TGTGCCAGCTCATACGGAACGAACACTGAAGCTTTCTTT,CASSYGTNTEAFF
-,many,TRBJ2-6,TRBV12-3/TRBV12-4,TGTGCCAGCAGTTGGCGGACCGGAGCCAACGTCCTGACTTTC,CASSWRTGANVLTF
-,many,TRBJ1-6,TRBV7-9,TGTGCCAGCAGCTTGAGCAGGGAGAGGGACTATAATTCACCCCTCCACTTT,CASSLSRERDYNSPLHF
TRBD2,few,TRBJ2-2,TRBV9,TGTGCCAGCAGCGTAGCCCCGGGGGGAAACACCGGGGAGCTGTTTTTT,CASSVAPGGNTGELFF
-,few,TRBJ1-1,TRBV19,TGTGCCAGCAGAAACCTGCAATGGAGAGCTTTCTTT,CASRNLQWRAFF
TRBD2,many,TRBJ2-1,TRBV3-1,TGTGCCAGCAGCCAAGATGTCGGACTAGGGTATAATGAGCAGTTCTTC,CASSQDVGLGYNEQFF